This is a list of T cell receptor beta chains from one sample in a study. In TCRdb, the reads were re-called with MiXCR into one record per CDR3 protein. The data show about 900 distinct CDR3 sequences, approximately 23% seen once. What was sequenced was CD8+ T cells (not recorded whether cultured). These receptors all come from a male donor. Both conserved end residues are part of each CDR3. The order of the fields is clone size, V gene, J gene, D gene, CDR3 length, CDR3 protein, CDR3 DNA. A D gene is named only where the DNA matches it firmly. The size field is filled for only some rows; it gives once, few, many or a size class.

-	TRBV19	TRBJ2-7	-	13	CASSLGSGSEQYF	TGTGCCAGTAGCCTTGGAAGTGGCTCCGAGCAGTACTTC
few	TRBV4-1	TRBJ1-1	-	15	CASSQVRGASTEDFF	TGCGCCAGCAGCCAAGTTAGGGGGGCCAGCACTGAAGATTTCTTT
medium-sized	TRBV7-3	TRBJ2-1	-	17	CASSLRVVGTVYNEQFF	TGTGCCAGCAGCCTCAGGGTGGTTGGGACCGTATACAATGAGCAGTTCTTC
medium-sized	TRBV29-1	TRBJ1-1	-	11	CSGYTGTEAFF	TGCAGCGGCTATACAGGCACTGAAGCTTTCTTT
-	TRBV28	TRBJ2-3	TRBD1	14	CASRLGTGADTQYF	TGTGCCAGCAGGTTGGGGACAGGGGCAGATACGCAGTATTTT
medium-sized	TRBV5-6	TRBJ2-3	TRBD2	16	CASSLALAGITDTQYF	TGTGCCAGCAGCTTGGCACTAGCGGGGATCACAGATACGCAGTATTTT
large	TRBV7-9	TRBJ2-3	-	15	CASSSPDVRTDTQYF	TGTGCCAGCAGCTCCCCTGACGTACGCACAGATACGCAGTATTTT
medium-sized	TRBV29-1	TRBJ2-2	TRBD2	17	CSFKREGPFANTGELFF	TGCAGCTTTAAGCGGGAGGGCCCGTTCGCGAACACCGGGGAGCTGTTTTTT
large	TRBV19	TRBJ2-1	-	13	CASSIALYNEQFF	TGTGCCAGTAGTATTGCGCTCTACAATGAGCAGTTCTTC
medium-sized	TRBV27	TRBJ2-7	TRBD2	16	CASSLLTSGGTYEQYF	TGTGCCAGCAGTTTACTGACTAGCGGGGGTACCTACGAGCAGTACTTC
medium-sized	TRBV6-5	TRBJ2-7	-	14	CASSYGEGLSEQYF	TGTGCCAGCAGTTACGGAGAGGGGTTAAGCGAGCAGTACTTC
-	TRBV6-6	TRBJ2-5	TRBD1	15	CTSRSGTGSPETRYF	TGTACCAGCAGGTCCGGGACAGGGTCTCCGGAGACCCGGTACTTC
large	TRBV6-2/TRBV6-3	TRBJ1-5	TRBD1	14	CASSTGQDYQPQHF	TGTGCCAGCAGCACAGGACAGGATTATCAGCCCCAGCATTTT
once	TRBV3-1	TRBJ2-5	-	16	CASSQGGILRGETQCF	TGTGCCAGCAGCCAAGGCGGCATACTCAGGGGGGAGACCCAGTGCTTC
-	TRBV5-8	TRBJ1-3	-	16	CASSFERGSAGNTIYF	TGTGCCAGCAGCTTCGAAAGGGGTTCAGCTGGAAACACCATATATTTT
medium-sized	TRBV7-8	TRBJ1-4	-	13	CASSSRHNEKLFF	TGTGCCAGCAGCTCCAGACATAATGAAAAACTGTTTTTT
-	TRBV1	TRBJ1-5	-	17	CTRSQAPFWASNQPQHF	TGCACCCGCAGCCAAGCCCCCTTTTGGGCTAGCAATCAGCCCCAGCATTTT
few	TRBV19	TRBJ2-7	TRBD2	14	CASSSGSPSFEQYF	TGTGCCAGTAGTAGCGGGAGCCCTTCCTTCGAGCAGTACTTC